These 10 T cell receptor beta chains share one sample of origin, sequenced in a study of blood T cells in healthy people across ages. The authors ran a second PCR of about 6 to 11 cycles using a sample-barcoded 5' primer and a J-beta primer mix. TCRdb passed the 5' RACE reads through MiXCR, listing each CDR3 protein once. The data hold approximately 1,700,000 distinct CDR3 sequences, with 30% to 40% observed a single time. What was sequenced was blood. The receptors derive from a human donor in good health.

The chain uses TRBV10-3 and TRBJ2-5; the D is unclear. The end of the DNA is better explained by TRBJ2-7, so the J call may be wrong. The germline V gene encodes CDR1 ENHRY and CDR2 SYGVKD. This CDR3 spans 12 amino acids. The CDR3 DNA reads TGTGCCATCAGTGAGCCTGACTACGAGCAGTACTTC. Protein: CAISEPDYEQYF.

This clonotype was counted between two and nine times. The chain combines TRBV2 with TRBJ2-3, with a possible D match to TRBD1 (6 bases). CDR1 is SNHLY, CDR2 FYNNEI, per germline. This CDR3 is built from 16 residues. V was pared by 7 bases and J by 2 bases, with 19 bases between. The CDR3 protein is CASKPPYRASTDTQYF. CDR3 bases: TGTGCCAGCAAACCGCCCTACAGGGCCTCCACAGATACGCAGTATTTT.

CDR3 DNA: TGTGCCAGCAGCTTAGAACCCCAAGGGGCCCAGTACTTC. Residues: CASSLEPQGAQYF. The rearrangement uses TRBV7-3 and TRBJ2-5; D possibly corresponds to TRBD1 (5 bases). The ends were cut back, 2 bases at V and 9 bases at J, with 13 bases in the middle. The CDR3 runs 13 residues. Germline-derived CDR1 and CDR2 are SGHTA and FQGTGA.

Concerning this clonotype itself: A junction end diverges from the germline sequence, so it may reflect a read error. This chain links TRBV7-2 with TRBJ1-2; D is perhaps TRBD1 (6 bases). This CDR3 comprises 13 residues. Germline values: CDR1 SGHTA, CDR2 FQGNSA. The CDR3 sequence is CAGSLTRGYGYTF. The CDR3 nucleotides are TGTGCCGGCAGCTTAACCAGGGGATACGGCTACACCTTC.

This clonotype was found many times. The gene calls are TRBV19 and TRBJ2-5, with D possibly being TRBD2 (6 bases). Trimming left V 9 bases short and J 4 bases short, with 18 bases between. From germline, CDR1 is LNHDA and CDR2 SQIVND (reference sequence). The CDR3 covers 14 residues. The chain's CDR3 is CASGRDSRVETQYF. In DNA form, the CDR3 reads TGTGCCAGCGGTCGGGACTCCCGGGTAGAGACCCAGTACTTC.

The chain's CDR3 is CASSSSGFSNYGYTF. In DNA, the CDR3 is TGTGCCAGCAGCTCCTCCGGGTTTTCTAACTATGGCTACACCTTC. The chain combines TRBV7-2 with TRBJ1-2; D is unclear. V lost 4 bases, J lost 0 bases, and 12 bases lay in between. The CDR3 has 15 amino acids. CDR1 is SGHTA and CDR2 is FQGNSA in the germline V gene.

J is TRBJ1-4 and V is TRBV4-3, with TRBD1 as a possible D gene (6 bases). CDR1 and CDR2 from the germline V gene are LGHNA and YSLEER. This CDR3 has 14 amino acids. Trimming shortened V by 0 bases and J by 8 bases, and 10 bases separated the two germline ends. The CDR3 sequence is CASSQDTGSEKLFF. CDR3 DNA: TGCGCCAGCAGCCAAGATACAGGGAGCGAAAAACTGTTTTTT.

CDR3 in amino acids: CASSQGSGSHAETQYF. The CDR3 nucleotides read TGTGCCAGCAGCCAAGGGAGTGGGTCGCACGCCGAGACCCAGTACTTC. The V call is TRBV3-1, the J call TRBJ2-5; no reliable D call. The germline V gene has CDR1 LGHDT and CDR2 YNNKEL (reference sequence). CDR3 length: 16 amino acids. V was trimmed by 1 base and J by 5 bases, leaving 17 bases between them.

This clonotype has only a few counts. This sequence joins TRBV5-1 and TRBJ2-3; D is uncertain. Trimming took 1 base from V and 0 from J, leaving 9 bases between them. This CDR3 has 15 amino acids. CDR1 is SGHRS and CDR2 is YFSETQ in the germline V gene. The CDR3 reads CASSLTFSSTDTQYF. CDR3 DNA: TGCGCCAGCAGCTTGACATTTTCTAGCACAGATACGCAGTATTTT. The full variable domain, its missing parts supplied by reference TRBV5-1 and TRBJ2-3, is KAGVTQTPRYLIKTRGQQVTLSCSPISGHRSVSWYQQTPGQGLQFLFEYFSETQRNKGNFPGRFSGRQFSNSRSEMNVSTLELGDSALYLCASSLTFSSTDTQYFGPGTRLTVL.

This clonotype occurred a few times. V and J are TRBV9 and TRBJ2-3; D is unclear. In germline, CDR1 is SGDLS, CDR2 YYNGEE. V was trimmed by 7 bases and J by 0 bases, leaving 12 bases between them. The CDR3 extends over 14 amino acids. The CDR3, as DNA: TGTGCCAGCGCCATTTCCCGTAGCACAGATACGCAGTATTTT. Encoded protein: CASAISRSTDTQYF.